This T cell receptor beta chain was captured by sequencing in a study of T cells in Graves' hyperthyroidism and ophthalmopathy. Overall study findings and caveats: Among clonotypes expanded in thyroid above 0.001, most were also found in blood.

This clonotype was seen many times. Its antigen remains unidentified. Each diagnosis was grounded in clinical symptoms, serum thyroxine and TRAb, thyroid ultrasound, and orbital computed tomography. PBMCs were obtained from 10 ml fresh peripheral blood. Template material for amplifying TCR beta CDR3 regions consisted of RNA transcripts. In the first-round RT-PCR of the TCR CDR3, the HTBI primer set was used. TCRdb re-derived calls from the multiplex PCR reads in MiXCR, one entry per CDR3 protein. The data contain fewer than 650,000 distinct CDR3 sequences, about 14% of them singletons. Germline lookup yields CDR1 SGHTA and CDR2 FQGNSA. This CDR3 is built from 15 residues. The ends lost 1 base at V and 4 bases at J; junction bases unmatched: 6.

The sequence derives from a woman in her thirties or forties with Graves' ophthalmopathy. The chain has TRBV7-2 and TRBJ2-5; 7 bases agree with TRBD2. What was sequenced was blood. CDR3 nucleotide sequence: TGTGCCAGCAGCTTAGTGGCGGGAGTACCAGAGACCCAGTACTTC. Encoded protein: CASSLVAGVPETQYF.